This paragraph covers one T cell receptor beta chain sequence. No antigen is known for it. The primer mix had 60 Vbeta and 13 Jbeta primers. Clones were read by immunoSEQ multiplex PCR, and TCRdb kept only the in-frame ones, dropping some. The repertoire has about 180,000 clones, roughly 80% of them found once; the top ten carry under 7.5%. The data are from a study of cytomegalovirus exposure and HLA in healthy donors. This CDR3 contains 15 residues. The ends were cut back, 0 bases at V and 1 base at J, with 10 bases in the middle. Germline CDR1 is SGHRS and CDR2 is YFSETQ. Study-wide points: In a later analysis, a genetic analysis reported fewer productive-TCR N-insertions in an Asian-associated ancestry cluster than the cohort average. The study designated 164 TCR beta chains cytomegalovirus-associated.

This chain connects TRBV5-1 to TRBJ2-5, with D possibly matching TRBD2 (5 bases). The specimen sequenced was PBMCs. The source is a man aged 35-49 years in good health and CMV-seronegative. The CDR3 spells CASSLGDGVQETQYF. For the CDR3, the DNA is TGCGCCAGCAGCTTGGGCGACGGGGTCCAAGAGACCCAGTACTTC.